This is a list of T cell receptor beta chains from one sample in a study of spatial heterogeneity in lung cancer. TCRdb called the 5' RACE reads again in MiXCR, with one record for every CDR3 protein. The sample has about 52,000 distinct CDR3 sequences; more than 6.5% are singletons. Sequences were derived from PBMCs, sampled at follow-up. Receptor source: a female donor with early-stage non-small cell lung cancer. The CDR3 runs from the conserved cysteine through the conserved F or W.

V: TRBV6-5; length: 15; CDR3: CASRLLPRANYGYTF
V: TRBV7-9; length: 14; CDR3: CASNRMEGAGELFF
V: TRBV3-1; length: 15; CDR3: CASSLWTRQAYEQYF
V: TRBV20-1; length: 12; CDR3: CSAVGGWETQYF
V: TRBV5-1; length: 15; CDR3: CASSLAGGVNTEAFF
V: TRBV5-1; length: 13; CDR3: CASSADTYNEQFF
V: TRBV5-1; length: 16; CDR3: CASSLTGTLTYNEQFF
V: TRBV5-6; length: 14; CDR3: CASSPRGKNTEAFF
V: TRBV4-1; length: 15; CDR3: CASSHPGQGVYEQYF
V: TRBV12-3/TRBV12-4; length: 16; CDR3: CASSRSPGQSYTEAFF
V: TRBV13; length: 13; CDR3: CASSPRTDYGYTF
V: TRBV28; length: 15; CDR3: CASSAPQGVGQPQHF
V: TRBV6-2/TRBV6-3; length: 14; CDR3: CASSKLQGSGELFF
V: TRBV5-1; length: 16; CDR3: CASSLAASGGYNEQFF
V: TRBV20-1; length: 15; CDR3: CSAPGPSPSTDTQYF
V: TRBV28; length: 10; CDR3: CACGGSQAFF
V: TRBV4-2; length: 12; CDR3: CASSHAYGELFF
V: TRBV10-3; length: 17; CDR3: CAISEREGGASSSVLTF
V: TRBV6-1; length: 13; CDR3: CASSEESGDGYTF
V: TRBV5-1; length: 15; CDR3: CASRPQGPSSYEQYF
V: TRBV2; length: 12; CDR3: CASSKHTDTQYF
V: TRBV28; length: 16; CDR3: CASSLGRWGGTETQYF
V: TRBV5-1; length: 14; CDR3: CASLTSPGEETQYF
V: TRBV7-8; length: 12; CDR3: CASNRPNEKLFF
V: TRBV20-1; length: 13; CDR3: CSARVGANEKLFF
V: TRBV18; length: 14; CDR3: CASSPSRALSEAFF
V: TRBV11-2; length: 13; CDR3: CASSYLERTEAFF
V: TRBV12-3/TRBV12-4; length: 16; CDR3: CASSEWVAGGRDTQYF
V: TRBV29-1; length: 15; CDR3: CSVVGQGGWKETQYF
V: TRBV2; length: 17; CDR3: CASSGGQGLTMNTEAFF
V: TRBV12-3/TRBV12-4; length: 12; CDR3: CASNNQLDTQYF
V: TRBV11-2; length: 17; CDR3: CASRPGLGGGGGHEQFF
V: TRBV20-1; length: 12; CDR3: CSASSDQETQYF
V: TRBV7-2; length: 13; CDR3: CASSKNTLNIQYF
V: TRBV7-6; length: 14; CDR3: CASSHNRGKEKLFF
V: TRBV20-1; length: 14; CDR3: CSATVGELYNEQFF
V: TRBV12-3/TRBV12-4; length: 14; CDR3: CASRRLAGADTQYF
V: TRBV5-1; length: 14; CDR3: CASSRTSGGDEQFF
V: TRBV6-2/TRBV6-3; length: 16; CDR3: CASSSRGAGAGDEQYF
V: TRBV5-1; length: 14; CDR3: CASSPDGGHQPQHF
V: TRBV20-1; length: 10; CDR3: CSVYLRTQYF